The following is a T cell receptor beta chain sequence with its context. Its antigen is currently unknown. The entry originates in a study of T-cell memory formation after mild COVID-19. Study-wide results and caveats: That cross-reactive memory joined was suggested by some responding clones appearing in pre-infection memory. Contracting CD4+ clones lay largely in CM and EM, with CD8+ ones residing in EMRA. Clones that contracted from day 15 to 85 had balanced CD4/CD8; later expanders were CD4+ biased.

TCRdb analysed the 5' RACE reads with MiXCR anew, one entry per CDR3 protein. The sample shows some 450,000 distinct CDR3 sequences, approximately 19% of them seen only once. This CDR3 has 17 amino acids. The germline V gene encodes CDR1 MNHEY and CDR2 SVGAGI. With 2 bases removed from V and 10 bases from J, the gap between germline ends came to 21 bases. The source of this sequence is a man younger than 30 who had mild COVID-19 (a few samples of this study predate the infection). Cell type and time point are not known. Input material: PBMCs or a T cell subset sorted from them (not recorded which). V and J are TRBV6-5 and TRBJ1-6, with D maybe TRBD1 (5 bases). For the CDR3, the DNA is TGTGCCAGCAGTTACAGGCGTTCGTGGGGCCTAGGGTCACCCCTCCACTTT. Amino acids: CASSYRRSWGLGSPLHF.